Below, one TCR beta chain is given with its context. Its target is not known. Template switching was used to attach UMIs, which incorporated a 6-nucleotide sample barcode. After re-calling the 5' RACE reads, TCRdb lists one entry per CDR3 protein, DNA absent. This repertoire comprises about 450,000 distinct CDR3 sequences; its ten largest clones make up about 2.3%. It was from whole blood, with no T cell sorting, that total RNA was isolated. The source of the sample is a study of monozygotic twins with inflammatory bowel disease. Findings of the study overall: Backing was not found for a single strong signal or clonotype associated with IBD. Heterogeneous immunosuppressive treatment regimens may have introduced variability into patient repertoires.

The CDR3 sequence is 15 residues long. Germline V gene lookup returns CDR1 MNHNS and CDR2 SASEGT. The clonotype comes from a human donor with ulcerative colitis or Crohn's disease, or a healthy co-twin of an affected twin (not recorded which). This chain uses TRBV6-1 with TRBJ2-7; TCRdb names TRBD1, which stays unverified in the absence of DNA. The sequencing sample was made of blood. CDR3 sequence reads: CASSPRQGAAYEQYF.